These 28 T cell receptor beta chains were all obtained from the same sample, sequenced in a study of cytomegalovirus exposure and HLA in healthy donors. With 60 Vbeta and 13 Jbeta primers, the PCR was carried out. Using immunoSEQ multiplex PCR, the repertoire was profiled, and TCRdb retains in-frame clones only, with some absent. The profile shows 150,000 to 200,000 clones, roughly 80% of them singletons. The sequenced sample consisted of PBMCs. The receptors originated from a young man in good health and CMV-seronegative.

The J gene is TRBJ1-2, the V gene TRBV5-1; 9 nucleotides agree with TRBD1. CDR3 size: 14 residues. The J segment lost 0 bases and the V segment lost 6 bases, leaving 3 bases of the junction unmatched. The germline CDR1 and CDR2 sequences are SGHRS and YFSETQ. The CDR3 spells CASTTGGANYGYTF. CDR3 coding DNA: TGCGCCAGCACAACAGGGGGCGCTAACTATGGCTACACCTTC.

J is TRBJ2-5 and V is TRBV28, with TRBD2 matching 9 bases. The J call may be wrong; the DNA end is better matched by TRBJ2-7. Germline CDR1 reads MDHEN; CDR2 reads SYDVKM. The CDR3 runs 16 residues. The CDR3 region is CASRAGSASGINEQYF. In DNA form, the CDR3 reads TGTGCCAGCAGGGCAGGGTCGGCTAGCGGGATAAACGAGCAGTACTTC.

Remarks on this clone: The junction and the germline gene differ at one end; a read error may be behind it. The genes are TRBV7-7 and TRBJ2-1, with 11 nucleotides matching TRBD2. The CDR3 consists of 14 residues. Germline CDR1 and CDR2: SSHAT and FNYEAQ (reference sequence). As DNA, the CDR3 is TGTGCTAGCAGCTTAACTAGCGGGAGCTATGAGCAGTTCTTC. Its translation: CASSLTSGSYEQFF.

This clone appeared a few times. The CDR3 is CASRGQGREQYF. The CDR3 DNA sequence: TGTGCCAGCAGGGGACAGGGGCGAGAGCAGTACTTC. The V and J genes are TRBV5-6 and TRBJ2-7, with TRBD1 identical over 10 bases. Trimming took 5 bases from V and 7 from J; bases not matched to a gene: 3. There are 12 residues in the CDR3. Germline-derived CDR1 and CDR2 are SGHDT and YYEEEE. The full variable domain, its missing parts supplied by reference TRBV5-6 and TRBJ2-7, is DAGVTQSPTHLIKTRGQQVTLRCSPKSGHDTVSWYQQALGQGPQFIFQYYEEEERQRGNFPDRFSGHQFPNYSSELNVNALLLGDSALYLCASRGQGREQYFGPGTRLTVT.

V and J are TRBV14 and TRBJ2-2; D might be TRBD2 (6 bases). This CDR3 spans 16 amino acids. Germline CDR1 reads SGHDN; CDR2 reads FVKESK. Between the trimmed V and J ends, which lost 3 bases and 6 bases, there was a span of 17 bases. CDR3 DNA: TGTGCCAGCAGCCAGGCCGGGACTCAATTGTCCGGGGAGCTGTTTTTT. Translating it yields CASSQAGTQLSGELFF.

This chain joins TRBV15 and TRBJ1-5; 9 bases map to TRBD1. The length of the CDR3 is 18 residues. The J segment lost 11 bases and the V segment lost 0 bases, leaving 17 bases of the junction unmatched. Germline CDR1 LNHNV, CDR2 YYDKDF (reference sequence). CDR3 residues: CATSRELAIGQGWSAQHF. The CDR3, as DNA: TGTGCCACCAGCAGAGAGTTAGCGATCGGACAGGGGTGGTCAGCCCAGCATTTT.

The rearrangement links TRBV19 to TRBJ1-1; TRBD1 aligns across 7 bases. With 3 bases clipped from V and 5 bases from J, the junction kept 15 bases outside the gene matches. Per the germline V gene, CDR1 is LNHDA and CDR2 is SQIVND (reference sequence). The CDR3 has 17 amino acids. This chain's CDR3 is CASSISSPLRGSTEAFF. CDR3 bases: TGTGCCAGTAGTATCTCGTCTCCCCTCAGGGGGAGTACTGAAGCTTTCTTT.

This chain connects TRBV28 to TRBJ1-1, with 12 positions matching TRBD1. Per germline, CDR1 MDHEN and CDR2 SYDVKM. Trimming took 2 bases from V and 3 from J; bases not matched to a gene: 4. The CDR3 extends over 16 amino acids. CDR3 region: CASSLGTGGFYTEAFF. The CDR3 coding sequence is TGTGCCAGCAGTTTAGGGACAGGGGGCTTTTACACTGAAGCTTTCTTT.

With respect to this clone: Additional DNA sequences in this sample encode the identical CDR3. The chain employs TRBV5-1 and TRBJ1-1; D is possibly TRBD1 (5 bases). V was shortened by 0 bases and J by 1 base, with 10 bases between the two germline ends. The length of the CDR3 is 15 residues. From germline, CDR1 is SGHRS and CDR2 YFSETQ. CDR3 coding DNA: TGCGCCAGCAGCTTGGTCGGGCAGGGGAACACTGAAGCTTTCTTT. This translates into CASSLVGQGNTEAFF.

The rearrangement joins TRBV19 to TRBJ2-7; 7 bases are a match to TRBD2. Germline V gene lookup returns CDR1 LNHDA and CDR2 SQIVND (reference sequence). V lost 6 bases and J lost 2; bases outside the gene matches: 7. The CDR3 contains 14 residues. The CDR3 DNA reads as TGTGCCAGTAGCCCCGGGGGGAGCCCCTACGAGCAGTACTTC. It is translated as CASSPGGSPYEQYF.

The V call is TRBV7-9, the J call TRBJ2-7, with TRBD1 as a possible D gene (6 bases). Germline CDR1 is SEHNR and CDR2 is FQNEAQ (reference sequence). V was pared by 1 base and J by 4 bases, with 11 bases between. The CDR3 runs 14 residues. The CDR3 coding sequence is TGTGCCAGCAGCTTAGAGGGGCAGGGGTACGAGCAGTACTTC. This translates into CASSLEGQGYEQYF.

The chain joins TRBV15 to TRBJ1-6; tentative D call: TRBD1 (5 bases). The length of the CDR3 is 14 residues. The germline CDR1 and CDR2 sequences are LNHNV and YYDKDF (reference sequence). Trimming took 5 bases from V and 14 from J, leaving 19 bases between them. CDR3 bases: TGTGCCACCAGCGATGCCCAGGGCGGGATATCCCTCCACTTT. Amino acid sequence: CATSDAQGGISLHF.

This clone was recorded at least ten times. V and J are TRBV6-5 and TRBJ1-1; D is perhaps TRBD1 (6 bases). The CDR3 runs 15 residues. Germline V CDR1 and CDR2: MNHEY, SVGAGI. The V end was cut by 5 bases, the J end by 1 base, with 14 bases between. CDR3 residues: CASSLRGAPNTEAFF. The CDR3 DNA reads TGTGCCAGCAGTCTCAGGGGAGCCCCGAACACTGAAGCTTTCTTT.

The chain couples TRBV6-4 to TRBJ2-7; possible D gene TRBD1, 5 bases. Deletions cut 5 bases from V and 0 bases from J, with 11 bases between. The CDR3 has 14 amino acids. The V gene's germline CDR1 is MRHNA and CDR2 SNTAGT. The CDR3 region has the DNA TGTGCCAGCAGTCAGGACATTAGCTCCTACGAGCAGTACTTC. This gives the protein CASSQDISSYEQYF.

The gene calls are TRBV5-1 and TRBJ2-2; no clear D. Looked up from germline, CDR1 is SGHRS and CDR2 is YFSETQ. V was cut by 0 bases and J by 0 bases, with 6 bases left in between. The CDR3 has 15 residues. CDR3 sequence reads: CASSLVAANTGELFF. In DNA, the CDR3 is TGCGCCAGCAGCTTGGTAGCAGCGAACACCGGGGAGCTGTTTTTT. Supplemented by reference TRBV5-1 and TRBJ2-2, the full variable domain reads KAGVTQTPRYLIKTRGQQVTLSCSPISGHRSVSWYQQTPGQGLQFLFEYFSETQRNKGNFPGRFSGRQFSNSRSEMNVSTLELGDSALYLCASSLVAANTGELFFGEGSRLTVL.

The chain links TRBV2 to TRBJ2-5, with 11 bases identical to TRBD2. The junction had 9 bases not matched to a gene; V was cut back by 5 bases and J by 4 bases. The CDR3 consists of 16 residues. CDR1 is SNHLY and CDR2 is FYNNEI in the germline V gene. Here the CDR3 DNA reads TGTGCCAGCAGTTTTAGCGGGGGGGCGAGGGGAGAGACCCAGTACTTC. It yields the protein CASSFSGGARGETQYF. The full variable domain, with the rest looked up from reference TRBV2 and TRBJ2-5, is EPEVTQTPSHQVTQMGQEVILRCVPISNHLYFYWYRQILGQKVEFLVSFYNNEISEKSEIFDDQFSVERPDGSNFTLKIRSTKLEDSAMYFCASSFSGGARGETQYFGPGTRLLVL.

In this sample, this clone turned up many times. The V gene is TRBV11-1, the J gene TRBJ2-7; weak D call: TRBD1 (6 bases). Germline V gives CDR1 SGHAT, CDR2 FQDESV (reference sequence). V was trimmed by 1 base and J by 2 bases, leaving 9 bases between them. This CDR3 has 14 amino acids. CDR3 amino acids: CASSLEDSTYEQYF. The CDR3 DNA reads TGTGCCAGCAGCTTAGAGGACAGCACCTACGAGCAGTACTTC. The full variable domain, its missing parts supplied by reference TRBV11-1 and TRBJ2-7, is EAEVAQSPRYKITEKSQAVAFWCDPISGHATLYWYRQILGQGPELLVQFQDESVVDDSQLPKDRFSAERLKGVDSTLKIQPAELGDSAMYLCASSLEDSTYEQYFGPGTRLTVT.

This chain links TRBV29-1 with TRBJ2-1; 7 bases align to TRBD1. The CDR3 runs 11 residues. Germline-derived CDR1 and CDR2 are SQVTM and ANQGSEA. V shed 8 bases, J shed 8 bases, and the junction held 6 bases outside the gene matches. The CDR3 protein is CSMNRGHEQFF. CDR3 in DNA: TGCAGCATGAACAGGGGCCATGAGCAGTTCTTC.

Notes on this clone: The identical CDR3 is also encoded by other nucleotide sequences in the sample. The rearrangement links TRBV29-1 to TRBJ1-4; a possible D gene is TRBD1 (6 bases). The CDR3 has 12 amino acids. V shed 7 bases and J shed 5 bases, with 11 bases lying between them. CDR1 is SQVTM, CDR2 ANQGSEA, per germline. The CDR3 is CSGITGNEKLFF. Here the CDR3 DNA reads TGCAGCGGGATTACAGGGAATGAAAAACTGTTTTTT.

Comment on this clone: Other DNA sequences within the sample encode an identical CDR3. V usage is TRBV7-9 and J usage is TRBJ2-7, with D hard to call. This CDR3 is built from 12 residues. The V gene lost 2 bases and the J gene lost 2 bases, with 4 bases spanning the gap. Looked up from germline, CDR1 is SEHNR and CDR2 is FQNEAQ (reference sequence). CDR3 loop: CASSLTAYEQYF. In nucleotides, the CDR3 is TGTGCCAGCAGCTTAACGGCCTACGAGCAGTACTTC.

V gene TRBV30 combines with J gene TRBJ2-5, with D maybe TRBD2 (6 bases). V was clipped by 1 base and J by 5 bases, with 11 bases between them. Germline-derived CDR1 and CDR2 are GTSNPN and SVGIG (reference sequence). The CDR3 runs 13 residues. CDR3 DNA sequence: TGTGCCTGGAGTGAGGGACTGTGGGAGACCCAGTACTTC. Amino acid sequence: CAWSEGLWETQYF.

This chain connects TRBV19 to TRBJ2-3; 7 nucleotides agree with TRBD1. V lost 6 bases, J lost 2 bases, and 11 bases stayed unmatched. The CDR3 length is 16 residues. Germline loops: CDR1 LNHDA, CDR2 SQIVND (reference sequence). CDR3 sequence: CASSLYRDSLTDTQYF. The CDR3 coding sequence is TGTGCCAGTAGCCTCTACCGGGACAGCCTCACAGATACGCAGTATTTT.

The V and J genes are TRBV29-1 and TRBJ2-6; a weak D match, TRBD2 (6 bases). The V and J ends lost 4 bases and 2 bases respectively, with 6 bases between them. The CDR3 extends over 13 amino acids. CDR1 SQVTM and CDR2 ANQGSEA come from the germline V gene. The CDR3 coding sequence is TGCAGCGTTGCGGGGGCTGGGGCCAACGTCCTGACTTTC. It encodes CSVAGAGANVLTF.

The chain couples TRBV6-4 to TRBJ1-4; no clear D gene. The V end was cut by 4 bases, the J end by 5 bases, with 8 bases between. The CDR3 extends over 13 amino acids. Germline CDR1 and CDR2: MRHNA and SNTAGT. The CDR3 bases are TGTGCCAGCAGTGTCGTCCCCAATGAAAAACTGTTTTTT. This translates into CASSVVPNEKLFF.

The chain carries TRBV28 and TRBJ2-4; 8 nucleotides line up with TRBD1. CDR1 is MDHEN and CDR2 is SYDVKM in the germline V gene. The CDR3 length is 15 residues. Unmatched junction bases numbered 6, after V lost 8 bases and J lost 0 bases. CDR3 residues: CASGIQGVAKNIQYF. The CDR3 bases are TGTGCCAGCGGAATACAGGGGGTAGCCAAAAACATTCAGTACTTC.

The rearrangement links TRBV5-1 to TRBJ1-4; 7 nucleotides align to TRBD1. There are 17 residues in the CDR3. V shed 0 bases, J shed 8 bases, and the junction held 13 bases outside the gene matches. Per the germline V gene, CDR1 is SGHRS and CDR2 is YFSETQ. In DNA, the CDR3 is TGCGCCAGCAGCTTGGCTCAAGGTGGGCAGGGGGGCGAAAAACTGTTTTTT. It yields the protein CASSLAQGGQGGEKLFF.

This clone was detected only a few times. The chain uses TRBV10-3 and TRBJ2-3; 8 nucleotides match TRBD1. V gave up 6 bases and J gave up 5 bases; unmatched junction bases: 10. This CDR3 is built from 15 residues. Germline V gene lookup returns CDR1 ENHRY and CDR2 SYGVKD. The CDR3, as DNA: TGTGCCATCAGCCATGGACAGGGAATGAGAGATACGCAGTATTTT. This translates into CAISHGQGMRDTQYF.

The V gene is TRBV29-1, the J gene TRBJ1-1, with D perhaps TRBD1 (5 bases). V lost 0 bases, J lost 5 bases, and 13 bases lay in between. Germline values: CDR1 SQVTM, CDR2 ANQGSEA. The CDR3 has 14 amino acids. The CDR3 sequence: CSVEESGGGTEAFF. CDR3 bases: TGCAGCGTTGAAGAGTCCGGGGGTGGGACTGAAGCTTTCTTT.